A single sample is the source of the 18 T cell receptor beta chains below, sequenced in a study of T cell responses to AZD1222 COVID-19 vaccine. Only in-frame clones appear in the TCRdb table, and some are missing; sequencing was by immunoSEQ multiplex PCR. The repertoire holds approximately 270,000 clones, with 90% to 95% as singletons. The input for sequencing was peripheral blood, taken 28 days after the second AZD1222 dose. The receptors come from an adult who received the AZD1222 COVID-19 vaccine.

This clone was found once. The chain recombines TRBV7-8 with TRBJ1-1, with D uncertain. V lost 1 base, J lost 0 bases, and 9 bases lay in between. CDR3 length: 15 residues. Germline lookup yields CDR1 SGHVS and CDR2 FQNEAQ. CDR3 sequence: CASSLENRMNTEAFF. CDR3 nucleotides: TGTGCCAGCAGCTTAGAAAACAGAATGAACACTGAAGCTTTCTTT.

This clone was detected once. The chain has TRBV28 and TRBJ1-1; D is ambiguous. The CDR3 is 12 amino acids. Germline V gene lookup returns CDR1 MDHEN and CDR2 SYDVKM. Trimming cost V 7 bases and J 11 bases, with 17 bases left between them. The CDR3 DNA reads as TGTGCCAGCACTCCCCGAGGGCAGGATGCTTTCTTT. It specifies CASTPRGQDAFF.

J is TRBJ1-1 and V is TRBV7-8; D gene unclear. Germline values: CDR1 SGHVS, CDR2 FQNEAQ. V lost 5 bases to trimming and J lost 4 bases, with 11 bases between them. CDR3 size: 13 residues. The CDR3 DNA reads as TGTGCCAGCAGCCAAACGTGGGGCACTGAAGCTTTCTTT. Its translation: CASSQTWGTEAFF.

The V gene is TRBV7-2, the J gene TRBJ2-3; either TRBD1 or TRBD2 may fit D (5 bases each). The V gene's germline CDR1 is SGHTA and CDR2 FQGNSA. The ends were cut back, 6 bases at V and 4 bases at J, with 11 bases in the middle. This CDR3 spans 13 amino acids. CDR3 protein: CASREGMADTQYF. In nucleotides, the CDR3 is TGTGCCAGCAGAGAGGGGATGGCAGATACGCAGTATTTT.

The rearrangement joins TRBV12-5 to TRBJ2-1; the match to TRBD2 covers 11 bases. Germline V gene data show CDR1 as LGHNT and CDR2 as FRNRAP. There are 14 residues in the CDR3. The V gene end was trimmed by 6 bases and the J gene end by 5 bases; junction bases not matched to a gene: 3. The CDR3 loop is CASGRGLADNEQFF. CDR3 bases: TGTGCTAGTGGCAGGGGACTAGCGGACAATGAGCAGTTCTTC. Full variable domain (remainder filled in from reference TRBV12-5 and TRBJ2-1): DARVTQTPRHKVTEMGQEVTMRCQPILGHNTVFWYRQTMMQGLELLAYFRNRAPLDDSGMPKDRFSAEMPDATLATLKIQPSEPRDSAVYFCASGRGLADNEQFFGPGTRLTVL.

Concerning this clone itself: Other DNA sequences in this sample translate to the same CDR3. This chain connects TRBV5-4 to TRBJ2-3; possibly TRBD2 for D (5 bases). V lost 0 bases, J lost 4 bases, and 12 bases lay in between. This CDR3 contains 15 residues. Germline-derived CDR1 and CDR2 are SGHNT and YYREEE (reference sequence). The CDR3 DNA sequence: TGTGCCAGCAGCTTGGGAGGGAGCGGTGCAGATACGCAGTATTTT. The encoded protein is CASSLGGSGADTQYF.

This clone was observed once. The CDR3 nucleotides read TGTGCCAGCAGGGATAGCGGGGAAGCCTACAATGAGCAGTTCTTC. This codes for CASRDSGEAYNEQFF. The chain carries TRBV6-5 and TRBJ2-1; 8 bases agree with TRBD2. Germline V gives CDR1 MNHEY, CDR2 SVGAGI. The CDR3 runs 15 residues. After removal of 6 bases from V and 2 bases from J, the junction contained 6 bases not matched to a gene.

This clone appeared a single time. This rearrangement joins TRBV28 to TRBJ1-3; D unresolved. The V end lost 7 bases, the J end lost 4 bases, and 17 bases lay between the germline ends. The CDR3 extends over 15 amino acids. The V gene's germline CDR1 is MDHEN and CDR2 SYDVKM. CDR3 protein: CASTTSTTRGNTIYF. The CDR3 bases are TGTGCCAGCACCACCTCGACCACACGAGGAAACACCATATATTTT.

For the CDR3, the DNA is TGCGCCAGCGGTCGGGCGGGAGTTGATGAGCAGTACTTC. It encodes CASGRAGVDEQYF. This chain connects TRBV5-1 to TRBJ2-7; TRBD2 agrees at 7 bases. The CDR3 covers 13 residues. With 7 bases clipped from V and 7 bases from J, the junction kept 11 bases outside the gene matches. Per the germline V gene, CDR1 is SGHRS and CDR2 is YFSETQ.

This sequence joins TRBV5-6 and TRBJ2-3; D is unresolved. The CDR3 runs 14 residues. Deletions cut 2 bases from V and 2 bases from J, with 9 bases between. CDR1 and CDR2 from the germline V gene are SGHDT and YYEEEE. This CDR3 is CASSFTGDTDTQYF. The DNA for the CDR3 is TGTGCCAGCAGCTTTACCGGAGACACAGATACGCAGTATTTT.

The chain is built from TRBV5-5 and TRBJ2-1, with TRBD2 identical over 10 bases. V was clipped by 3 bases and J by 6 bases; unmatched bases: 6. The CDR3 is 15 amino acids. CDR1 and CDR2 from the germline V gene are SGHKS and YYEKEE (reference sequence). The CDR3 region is CASSSSGRASNEQFF. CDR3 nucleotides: TGTGCCAGCAGCTCGAGCGGGAGGGCCAGCAATGAGCAGTTCTTC. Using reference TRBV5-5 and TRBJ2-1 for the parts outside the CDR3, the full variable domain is DAGVTQSPTHLIKTRGQQVTLRCSPISGHKSVSWYQQVLGQGPQFIFQYYEKEERGRGNFPDRFSARQFPNYSSELNVNALLLGDSALYLCASSSSGRASNEQFFGPGTRLTVL.

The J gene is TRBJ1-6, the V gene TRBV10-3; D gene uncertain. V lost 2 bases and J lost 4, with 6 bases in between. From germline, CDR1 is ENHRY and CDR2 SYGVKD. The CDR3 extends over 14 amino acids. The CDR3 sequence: CAISEEGYNSPLHF. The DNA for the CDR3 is TGTGCCATCAGTGAGGAGGGTTATAATTCACCCCTCCACTTT.

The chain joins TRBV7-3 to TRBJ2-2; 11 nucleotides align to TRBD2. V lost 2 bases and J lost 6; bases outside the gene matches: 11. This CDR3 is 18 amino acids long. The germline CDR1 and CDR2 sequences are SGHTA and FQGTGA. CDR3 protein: CASSLQGLAGGSAGELFF. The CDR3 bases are TGTGCCAGCAGCTTACAGGGTCTAGCGGGGGGATCTGCCGGGGAGCTGTTTTTT.

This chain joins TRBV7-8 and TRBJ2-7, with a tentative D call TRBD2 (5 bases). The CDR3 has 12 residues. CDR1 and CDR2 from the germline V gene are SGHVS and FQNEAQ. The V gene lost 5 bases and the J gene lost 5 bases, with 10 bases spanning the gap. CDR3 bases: TGTGCCAGCAGCCCCAACGGGAACGAGCAGTACTTC. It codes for CASSPNGNEQYF.

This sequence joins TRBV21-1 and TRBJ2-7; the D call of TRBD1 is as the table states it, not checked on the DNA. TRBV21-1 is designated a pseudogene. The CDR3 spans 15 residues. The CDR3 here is CASSTTTGKDYEQYF. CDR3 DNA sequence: TGTGCCAGCAGCACTACGACAGGGAAGGACTACGAGCAGTACTTC.

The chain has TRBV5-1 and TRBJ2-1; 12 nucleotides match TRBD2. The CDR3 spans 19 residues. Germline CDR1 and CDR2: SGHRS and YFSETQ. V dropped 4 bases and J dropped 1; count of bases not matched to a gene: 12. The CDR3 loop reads CASSAGTLAGGPSYNEQFF. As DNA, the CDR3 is TGCGCCAGCAGCGCCGGTACACTAGCGGGAGGACCTTCCTACAATGAGCAGTTCTTC.

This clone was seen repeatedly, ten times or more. CDR3 sequence reads: CASSLGGGSAKNIQYF. For the CDR3, the DNA is TGTGCCAGCAGCTTGGGCGGGGGATCGGCCAAAAACATTCAGTACTTC. This chain links TRBV5-8 with TRBJ2-4, with 7 bases fitting TRBD2. The CDR3 has 16 residues. CDR1 is SGHTS, CDR2 YDEGEE, per germline. J lost 1 base, V lost 0 bases, and 4 bases had no gene match. Full variable domain (rest looked up from reference TRBV5-8 and TRBJ2-4): EAGVTQSPTHLIKTRGQQATLRCSPISGHTSVYWYQQALGLGLQFLLWYDEGEERNRGNFPPRFSGRQFPNYSSELNVNALELEDSALYLCASSLGGGSAKNIQYFGAGTRLSVL.

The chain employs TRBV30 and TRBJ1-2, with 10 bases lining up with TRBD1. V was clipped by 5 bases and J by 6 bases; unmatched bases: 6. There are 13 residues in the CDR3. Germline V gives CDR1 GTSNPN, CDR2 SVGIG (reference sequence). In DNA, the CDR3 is TGTGCCTGGGGAGAAGGACAGGGGGATGGCTACACCTTC. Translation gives CAWGEGQGDGYTF.